This T cell receptor beta chain was identified in a study of preoperative IRX-2 immunotherapy in early breast cancer. Only in-frame clones appear in the TCRdb table, and some are missing; sequencing was by immunoSEQ multiplex PCR. The table records roughly 42,000 clones, roughly 80% of them present only once. V was cut by 8 bases and J by 2 bases, with 8 bases left in between. Germline V gene data show CDR1 as MNHGY and CDR2 as SVAAGI. This CDR3 has 12 amino acids. Treatment here: preoperative locoregional IRX-2 cytokine immunotherapy. The chain recombines TRBV6-9 with TRBJ2-3; a weak D match, TRBD2 (6 bases). This sequence originates from a human donor with breast cancer. The material was tumor tissue, obtained after IRX-2 immunotherapy. CDR3 in DNA: TGTGCCAGCGCGGGGCCCACAGATACGCAGTATTTT. It codes for CASAGPTDTQYF.